The sequence of this TCR beta chain was determined in a study of blood T cell repertoires in COVID-19. Background on the study: The United States, Italy and Spain were the sources of the acute and convalescent COVID-19 samples. T cells, B-cell-depleted T cells, or PBMCs supplied cDNA or gDNA.

Source study methods: Reference gene primer amplification gave nucleated cell count estimates. Measured with immunoSEQ multiplex PCR; TCRdb has only the in-frame clones, and not every one. For V, J and clone size, that table is used; D and trimming come from the DNA. The top ten clones hold 4.5% of a sample with about 98,000 clones, 84% of them seen once. J lost 5 bases, V lost 0 bases, and 1 base had no gene match. Germline V gives CDR1 MGHRA, CDR2 YSYEKL. The CDR3 spans 15 residues. The source of this sequence is a human donor in a cohort sampled during active COVID-19. This sequence joins TRBV4-1 and TRBJ1-4; 9 positions agree with TRBD1. The sequenced sample was peripheral blood. The CDR3 region is CASSQDGTGNEKLFF. The DNA of the CDR3 is TGCGCCAGCAGCCAAGATGGGACAGGGAATGAAAAACTGTTTTTT.